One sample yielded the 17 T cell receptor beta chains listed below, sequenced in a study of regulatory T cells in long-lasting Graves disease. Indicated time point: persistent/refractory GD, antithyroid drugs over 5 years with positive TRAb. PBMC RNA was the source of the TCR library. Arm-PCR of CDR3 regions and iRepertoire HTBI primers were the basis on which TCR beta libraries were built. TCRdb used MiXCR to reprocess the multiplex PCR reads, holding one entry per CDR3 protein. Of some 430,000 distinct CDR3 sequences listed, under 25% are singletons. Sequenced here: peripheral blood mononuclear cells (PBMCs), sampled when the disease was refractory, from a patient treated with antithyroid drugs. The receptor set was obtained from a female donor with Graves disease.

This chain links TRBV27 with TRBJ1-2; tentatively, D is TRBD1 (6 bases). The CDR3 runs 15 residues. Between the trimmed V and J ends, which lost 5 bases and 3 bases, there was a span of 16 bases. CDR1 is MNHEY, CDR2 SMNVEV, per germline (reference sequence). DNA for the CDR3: TGTGCCAGCAGTAGCGCGGGGGCGGAGGACTATGGCTACACCTTC. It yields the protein CASSSAGAEDYGYTF.

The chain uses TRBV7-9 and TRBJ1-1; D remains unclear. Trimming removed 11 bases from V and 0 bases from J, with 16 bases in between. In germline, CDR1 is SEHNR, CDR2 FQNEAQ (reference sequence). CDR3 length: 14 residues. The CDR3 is CAGTSTVVNTEAFF. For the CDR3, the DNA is TGTGCCGGAACCTCAACAGTGGTGAACACTGAAGCTTTCTTT.

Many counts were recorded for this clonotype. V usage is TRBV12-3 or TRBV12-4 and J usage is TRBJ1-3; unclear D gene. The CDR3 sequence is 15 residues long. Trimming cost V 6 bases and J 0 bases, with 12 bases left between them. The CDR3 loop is CASRPGSRSGNTIYF. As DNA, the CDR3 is TGTGCCAGCAGGCCCGGCTCACGCTCTGGAAACACCATATATTTT.

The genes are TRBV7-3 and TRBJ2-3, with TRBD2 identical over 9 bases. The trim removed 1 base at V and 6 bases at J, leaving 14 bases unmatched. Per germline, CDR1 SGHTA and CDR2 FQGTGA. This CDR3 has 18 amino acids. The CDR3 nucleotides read TGTGCCAGCAGCTTAAACCAAGGAGGCGGGAGGGCAATCGATACGCAGTATTTT. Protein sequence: CASSLNQGGGRAIDTQYF.

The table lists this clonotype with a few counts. CDR3 nucleotide sequence: TGTGCCAGCAGCCTCGGTCCCACCGGGACAGGGGGCGCGGGTGAGACCCAGTACTTC. Its translation is CASSLGPTGTGGAGETQYF. This chain links TRBV7-9 with TRBJ2-5; 12 positions match TRBD1. The CDR3 length is 19 residues. Looked up from germline, CDR1 is SEHNR and CDR2 is FQNEAQ (reference sequence). After removal of 5 bases from V and 5 bases from J, the junction contained 18 bases not matched to a gene.

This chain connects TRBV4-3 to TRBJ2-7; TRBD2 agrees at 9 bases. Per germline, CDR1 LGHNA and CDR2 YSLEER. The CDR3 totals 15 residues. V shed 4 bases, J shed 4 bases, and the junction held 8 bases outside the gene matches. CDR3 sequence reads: CASSPSGTSSYEQYF. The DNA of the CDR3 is TGCGCCAGCAGCCCGTCCGGGACTAGCTCGTACGAGCAGTACTTC.

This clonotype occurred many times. The CDR3 bases are TGTGCCAGCAGTTTATTTGGGGGTATCACTGAAGCTTTCTTT. Translating gives CASSLFGGITEAFF. The chain couples TRBV12-3 or TRBV12-4 to TRBJ1-1; D perhaps matches TRBD1 (5 bases). Between the trimmed V and J ends, which lost 2 bases and 4 bases, there was a span of 11 bases. The CDR3 extends over 14 amino acids.

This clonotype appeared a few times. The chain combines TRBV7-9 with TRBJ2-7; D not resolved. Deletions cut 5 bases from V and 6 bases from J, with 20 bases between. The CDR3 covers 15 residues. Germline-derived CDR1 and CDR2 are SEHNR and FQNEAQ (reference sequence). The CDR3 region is CASSPEGKPRFEQYF. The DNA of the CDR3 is TGTGCCAGCAGCCCCGAAGGGAAGCCCAGGTTCGAGCAGTACTTC.

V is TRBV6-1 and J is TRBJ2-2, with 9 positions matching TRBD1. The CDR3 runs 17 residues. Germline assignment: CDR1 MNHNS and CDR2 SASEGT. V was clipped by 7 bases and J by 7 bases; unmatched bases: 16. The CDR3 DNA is TGTGCCAGCACCCCGACGACCGGACAGGGGATCGGCGGGGAGCTGTTTTTT. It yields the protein CASTPTTGQGIGGELFF.

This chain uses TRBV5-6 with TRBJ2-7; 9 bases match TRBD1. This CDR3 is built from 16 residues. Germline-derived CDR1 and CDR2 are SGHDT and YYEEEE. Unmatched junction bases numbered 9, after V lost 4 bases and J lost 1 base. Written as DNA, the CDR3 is TGTGCCAGCAGCGAGGACAGGGGTTGGGAGTCCTACGAGCAGTACTTC. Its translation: CASSEDRGWESYEQYF.

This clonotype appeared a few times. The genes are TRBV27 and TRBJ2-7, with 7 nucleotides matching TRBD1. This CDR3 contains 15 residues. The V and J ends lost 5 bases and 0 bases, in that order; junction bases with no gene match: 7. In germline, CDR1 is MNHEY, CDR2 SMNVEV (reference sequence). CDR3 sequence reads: CASSLWTGYSYEQYF. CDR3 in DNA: TGTGCCAGCAGTCTATGGACAGGTTACTCCTACGAGCAGTACTTC.

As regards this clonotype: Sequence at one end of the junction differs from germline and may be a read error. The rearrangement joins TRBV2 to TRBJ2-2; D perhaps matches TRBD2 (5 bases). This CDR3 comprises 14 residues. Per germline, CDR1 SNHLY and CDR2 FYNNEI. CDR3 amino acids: CVSAKDEGTGELFF. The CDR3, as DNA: TGTGTCAGCGCTAAGGATGAGGGCACCGGGGAGCTGTTTTTT.

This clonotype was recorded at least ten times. Here the CDR3 reads CASSPRAGYEQYF. DNA of the CDR3: TGTGCCAGCAGCCCCCGTGCAGGCTACGAGCAGTACTTC. The chain joins TRBV3-1 to TRBJ2-7, with D unclear. The CDR3 runs to 13 residues. CDR1 and CDR2 from the germline V gene are LGHDT and YNNKEL (reference sequence). V lost 4 bases and J 3 bases, leaving 10 bases between the germline ends.

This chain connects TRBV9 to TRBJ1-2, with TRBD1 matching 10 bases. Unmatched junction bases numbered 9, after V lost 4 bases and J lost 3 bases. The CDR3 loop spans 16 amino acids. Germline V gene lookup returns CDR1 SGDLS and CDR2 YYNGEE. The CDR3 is CASSPHPGQGDYGYTF. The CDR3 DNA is TGTGCCAGCAGCCCACATCCTGGACAGGGGGACTATGGCTACACCTTC.

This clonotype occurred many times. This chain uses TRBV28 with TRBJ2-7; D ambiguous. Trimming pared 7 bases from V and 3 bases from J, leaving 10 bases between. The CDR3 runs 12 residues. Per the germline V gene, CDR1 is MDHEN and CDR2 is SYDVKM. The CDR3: CASKVGYYEQYF. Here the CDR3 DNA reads TGTGCCAGCAAAGTGGGCTACTACGAGCAGTACTTC.

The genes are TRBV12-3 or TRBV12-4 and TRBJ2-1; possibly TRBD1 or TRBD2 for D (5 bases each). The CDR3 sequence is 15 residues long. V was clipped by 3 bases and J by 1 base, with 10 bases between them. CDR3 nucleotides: TGTGCCAGCAGTTTTGGGACGGCGTCCTACAATGAGCAGTTCTTC. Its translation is CASSFGTASYNEQFF.

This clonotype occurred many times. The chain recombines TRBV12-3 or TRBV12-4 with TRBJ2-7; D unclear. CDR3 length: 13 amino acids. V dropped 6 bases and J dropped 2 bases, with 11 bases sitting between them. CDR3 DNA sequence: TGTGCCAGCAGGCTCCAATCAGCCTACGAGCAGTACTTC. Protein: CASRLQSAYEQYF.